These 30 T cell receptor beta chains originate from one sample sequenced in a study of human T cells and chemical hapten exposure. TCRdb recomputed calls from the RACE reads with MiXCR, one row per CDR3 protein. The profile covers just over 80,000 distinct CDR3 sequences, with about 10% appearing a single time and about 4.2% taken by the ten largest. As to time point: patch test 1, 2 weeks after DPC sensitization. Treatment reported: therapeutic diphenylcyclopropenone sensitization with weekly scalp DPC. This material consisted of whole blood, taken in connection with sensitization to the hapten diphenylcyclopropenone (DPC). These receptors were collected from a woman aged 50 to 60 with alopecia areata. Some clones in this sample may be carry-over from other donors' samples.

This clonotype has at least ten counts. The V gene is TRBV12-3 or TRBV12-4, the J gene TRBJ1-5; D call uncertain. This CDR3 comprises 12 residues. The V and J ends lost 3 bases and 6 bases respectively, with 6 bases between them. CDR3 protein: CASSFSGQPQHF. The DNA of the CDR3 is TGTGCCAGCAGTTTCTCGGGTCAGCCCCAGCATTTT.

This clonotype was detected only a few times. The chain has TRBV7-8 and TRBJ2-7, with TRBD2 matching over 7 bases. The CDR3 is made up of 15 amino acids. The J segment lost 0 bases and the V segment lost 5 bases, leaving 7 bases of the junction unmatched. Germline loops: CDR1 SGHVS, CDR2 FQNEAQ. The CDR3 DNA reads TGTGCCAGCAGCCCAGCTCAGCGGGGCTCCTACGAGCAGTACTTC. It specifies CASSPAQRGSYEQYF.

This clonotype was counted ten times or more. The chain couples TRBV6-5 to TRBJ1-5; 7 positions match TRBD1. Trimming removed 6 bases from V and 2 bases from J; junction bases left unmatched: 1. Germline lookup yields CDR1 MNHEY and CDR2 SVGAGI. This CDR3 contains 13 residues. The CDR3 nucleotides read TGTGCCAGCAGAGGGGGCGGCAATCAGCCCCAGCATTTT. Its translation: CASRGGGNQPQHF.

The chain has TRBV29-1 and TRBJ1-2, with 8 bases that match TRBD1. Germline lookup yields CDR1 SQVTM and CDR2 ANQGSEA. This CDR3 comprises 13 residues. This chain's CDR3 is CIVLQGAGYGYTF. The CDR3 DNA reads TGCATCGTACTCCAGGGGGCCGGCTATGGCTACACCTTC.

This clonotype was picked up many times. V gene TRBV7-8 combines with J gene TRBJ2-5, with 14 bases that match TRBD2. The CDR3 has 20 amino acids. Germline CDR1 is SGHVS and CDR2 is FQNEAQ. The trim removed 5 bases at V and 5 bases at J, leaving 19 bases unmatched. The CDR3 DNA sequence: TGTGCCAGCAGCCCTAAAGCTTCCCTGGGACTAGCGGGAGTTCGGGAGACCCAGTACTTC. Protein: CASSPKASLGLAGVRETQYF.

This chain joins TRBV11-1 and TRBJ2-7; D is unclear. Trimming cost V 1 base and J 5 bases, with 9 bases left between them. Germline V gene sequence: CDR1 SGHAT, CDR2 FQDESV (reference sequence). The CDR3 sequence is 13 residues long. In nucleotides, the CDR3 is TGTGCCAGCAGCTTAGGCAAACTCAACGAGCAGTACTTC. Protein: CASSLGKLNEQYF.

The rearrangement links TRBV28 to TRBJ1-5; a possible D gene is TRBD1 (6 bases). V was trimmed by 7 bases and J by 3 bases, leaving 13 bases between them. The germline CDR1 and CDR2 sequences are MDHEN and SYDVKM. This CDR3 is built from 14 residues. The DNA of the CDR3 is TGTGCCAGCACACCGGGACACCTCAATCAGCCCCAGCATTTT. This codes for CASTPGHLNQPQHF.

In its sample, this clonotype was seen many times. CDR3 residues: CASSGGRLATDTQYF. In DNA, the CDR3 is TGTGCCAGCAGTGGGGGACGGCTAGCAACAGATACGCAGTATTTT. The chain is built from TRBV28 and TRBJ2-3; D is perhaps TRBD1 or TRBD2 (5 bases each). This CDR3 contains 15 residues. Trimming pared 5 bases from V and 3 bases from J, leaving 15 bases between. CDR1 MDHEN and CDR2 SYDVKM come from the germline V gene.

This clonotype occurred many times. The chain is built from TRBV7-9 and TRBJ1-5; possibly TRBD1 for D (5 bases). The CDR3 contains 12 residues. Per the germline V gene, CDR1 is SEHNR and CDR2 is FQNEAQ (reference sequence). V lost 5 bases and J lost 5, with 7 bases in between. CDR3 nucleotide sequence: TGTGCCAGCAGCGGGGGGGATCAGCCCCAGCATTTT. This gives the protein CASSGGDQPQHF.

The rearrangement links TRBV9 to TRBJ1-1; TRBD1 is a possible D gene (5 bases). The CDR3 runs 16 residues. V lost 4 bases, J lost 1 base, and 17 bases lay in between. Germline CDR1 SGDLS, CDR2 YYNGEE. CDR3 in amino acids: CASSRTGNTSNTEAFF. DNA for the CDR3: TGTGCCAGCAGCCGAACAGGAAACACATCGAACACTGAAGCTTTCTTT.

Only a few counts were recorded for this clonotype. The chain recombines TRBV2 with TRBJ2-5, with 8 bases aligning to TRBD1. CDR1 and CDR2 (germline): SNHLY, FYNNEI. V was pared by 5 bases and J by 1 base, with 6 bases of the junction left unmatched. The CDR3 has 15 residues. CDR3 residues: CASSQTGGRQETQYF. CDR3 coding DNA: TGTGCCAGCAGTCAAACAGGGGGTCGCCAAGAGACCCAGTACTTC. Combining the CDR3 with reference TRBV2 and TRBJ2-5 gives the whole variable domain EPEVTQTPSHQVTQMGQEVILRCVPISNHLYFYWYRQILGQKVEFLVSFYNNEISEKSEIFDDQFSVERPDGSNFTLKIRSTKLEDSAMYFCASSQTGGRQETQYFGPGTRLLVL.

There are a few counts of this clonotype. The chain carries TRBV3-1 and TRBJ2-3, with D hard to call. The CDR3 has 12 amino acids. The V end lost 4 bases, the J end lost 6 bases, and 8 bases lay between the germline ends. From germline, CDR1 is LGHDT and CDR2 YNNKEL (reference sequence). In DNA form, the CDR3 reads TGTGCCAGCAGCCTAAATCTGGATACGCAGTATTTT. It codes for CASSLNLDTQYF.

The V gene is TRBV20-1, the J gene TRBJ2-2, with 11 bases aligning to TRBD2. Germline-derived CDR1 and CDR2 are DFQATT and SNEGSKA (reference sequence). CDR3 length equals 16 residues. V lost 1 base and J lost 6; bases outside the gene matches: 7. CDR3 sequence: CSARVPLAGGAGELFF. In nucleotides, the CDR3 is TGCAGTGCTAGAGTCCCCCTAGCGGGAGGCGCCGGGGAGCTGTTTTTT.

Only a few counts were recorded for this clonotype. This chain uses TRBV20-1 with TRBJ1-3; TRBD1 is a possible D gene (5 bases). The germline V and J ends were trimmed by 0 bases and 2 bases, with 5 bases remaining between them. This CDR3 has 13 residues. The germline V gene has CDR1 DFQATT and CDR2 SNEGSKA (reference sequence). The CDR3 DNA follows: TGCAGTGCTAGAGAGGGGGCTGGAAACACCATATATTTT. It is translated as CSAREGAGNTIYF.

This clonotype was counted many times. The V and J genes are TRBV28 and TRBJ2-4; D might be TRBD1 or TRBD2, each matching 6 bases. Germline CDR1 and CDR2: MDHEN and SYDVKM. V was clipped by 6 bases and J by 7 bases, with 16 bases between them. The CDR3 spans 14 residues. CDR3 coding DNA: TGTGCCAGCAGCGAAGGGGGAGGCTGGAACATTCAGTACTTC. Translating gives CASSEGGGWNIQYF.

This clonotype was seen repeatedly, ten times or more. V and J are TRBV6-2 or TRBV6-3 and TRBJ1-6; 9 bases line up with TRBD1. CDR3 length equals 14 residues. V lost 2 bases to trimming and J lost 10 bases; unmatched junction nucleotides: 3. In germline, CDR1 is MNHEY, CDR2 SVGEGT. The CDR3 sequence is CASSYLDRGSPLHF. Written as DNA, the CDR3 is TGTGCCAGCAGTTACCTGGACAGGGGATCACCCCTCCACTTT.

This clonotype was picked up a small number of times. The chain carries TRBV7-3 and TRBJ2-1, with 8 bases fitting TRBD2. CDR3 length equals 16 residues. Germline V lookup: CDR1 SGHTA, CDR2 FQGTGA. V lost 5 bases and J lost 0; bases outside the gene matches: 6. The CDR3 region has the DNA TGTGCCAGCAGCCCCCGGGGGGGAGACTCCTACAATGAGCAGTTCTTC. It codes for CASSPRGGDSYNEQFF.

This clonotype showed up just a few times. The chain uses TRBV7-2 and TRBJ1-6; tentative D call: TRBD1 (6 bases). The germline V and J ends were trimmed by 1 base and 5 bases, with 12 bases remaining between them. The germline gives CDR1 SGHTA, CDR2 FQGNSA. CDR3 length equals 16 residues. Here the CDR3 reads CASSLVGGPDNSPLHF. The CDR3 bases are TGTGCCAGCAGCTTAGTGGGGGGGCCGGATAATTCACCCCTCCACTTT.

This clonotype was detected only a few times. This rearrangement joins TRBV7-9 to TRBJ1-5, with 7 positions matching TRBD1. This CDR3 contains 15 residues. The V gene end was trimmed by 6 bases and the J gene end by 7 bases; junction bases not matched to a gene: 12. Per the germline V gene, CDR1 is SEHNR and CDR2 is FQNEAQ (reference sequence). In nucleotides, the CDR3 is TGTGCCAGCAGTCAGGGGGGGCCCCACGGGCAGCCCCAGCATTTT. Translating gives CASSQGGPHGQPQHF.

This clonotype was counted many times. The gene calls are TRBV9 and TRBJ2-7, with TRBD2 as a possible D gene (5 bases). This CDR3 is built from 16 residues. Germline-derived CDR1 and CDR2 are SGDLS and YYNGEE. Trimming pared 2 bases from V and 7 bases from J, leaving 22 bases between. The CDR3 sequence: CASSVHGSWLTGEQYF. In nucleotides, the CDR3 is TGTGCCAGCAGCGTCCACGGAAGTTGGTTGACGGGGGAGCAGTACTTC.

This clonotype was detected only a few times. This chain joins TRBV12-3 or TRBV12-4 and TRBJ1-5, with D maybe TRBD1 (5 bases). Trimming cost V 4 bases and J 7 bases, with 8 bases left between them. This CDR3 has 12 residues. CDR3 in amino acids: CASSWWGQPQHF. The CDR3 DNA reads TGTGCCAGCAGTTGGTGGGGGCAGCCCCAGCATTTT.

This clonotype was picked up a small number of times. The chain has TRBV12-3 or TRBV12-4 and TRBJ1-2, with TRBD1 identical over 12 bases. Trimming at V came to 7 bases and at J to 1 base, leaving 13 bases not matched to a gene. The CDR3 loop spans 18 amino acids. CDR3: CASTPSQGQGALNYGYTF. In nucleotides, the CDR3 is TGTGCCAGCACCCCCTCCCAGGGACAGGGGGCTCTTAACTATGGCTACACCTTC.

The chain combines TRBV29-1 with TRBJ2-7, with 8 nucleotides matching TRBD1. Germline trimming cut 1 base from V and 0 bases from J; bases unmatched to any gene: 2. Looked up from germline, CDR1 is SQVTM and CDR2 is ANQGSEA. CDR3 length: 14 residues. CDR3 in amino acids: CSVEGTGSSYEQYF. DNA of the CDR3: TGCAGCGTTGAAGGGACAGGGAGCTCCTACGAGCAGTACTTC.

This clonotype was picked up many times. The chain recombines TRBV11-2 with TRBJ2-5; D gene uncertain. Trimming stripped 8 bases from V and 6 bases from J, with 16 bases between. This CDR3 comprises 13 residues. Germline V gives CDR1 SGHAT, CDR2 FQNNGV. The CDR3 DNA sequence: TGTGCCAGCGCCTCAATAGCCCGGAAGACCCAGTACTTC. Translation gives CASASIARKTQYF.

This clonotype was observed at least ten times. V usage is TRBV29-1 and J usage is TRBJ1-2; 7 bases are a match to TRBD1. The V gene end was trimmed by 6 bases and the J gene end by 4 bases; junction bases not matched to a gene: 5. In germline, CDR1 is SQVTM, CDR2 ANQGSEA. This CDR3 is 12 amino acids long. The CDR3 loop is CSVGTVGYGYTF. The DNA of the CDR3 is TGCAGCGTCGGGACAGTAGGCTATGGCTACACCTTC.

This chain uses TRBV7-2 with TRBJ2-7, with D hard to call. Germline CDR1 and CDR2: SGHTA and FQGNSA. This CDR3 region has 16 residues. V lost 1 base and J 0 bases, leaving 13 bases between the germline ends. Here the CDR3 reads CASSLESQSVSYEQYF. CDR3 DNA: TGTGCCAGCAGCTTAGAGAGTCAAAGCGTCTCCTACGAGCAGTACTTC.

Here the CDR3 reads CSVGRTGGGWTDTQYF. The CDR3 nucleotides are TGCAGCGTTGGCCGGACAGGGGGAGGTTGGACAGATACGCAGTATTTT. This sequence joins TRBV29-1 and TRBJ2-3, with 10 bases lining up with TRBD1. Unmatched junction bases numbered 10, after V lost 4 bases and J lost 3 bases. The CDR3 is 16 amino acids. The germline V gene encodes CDR1 SQVTM and CDR2 ANQGSEA.

This clonotype has ten or more counts. The genes are TRBV13 and TRBJ2-1, with D perhaps matching TRBD2 (6 bases). The CDR3 loop spans 13 amino acids. V lost 4 bases, J lost 4 bases, and 8 bases lay in between. Germline V CDR1 and CDR2: PRHDT, FYEKMQ (reference sequence). In nucleotides, the CDR3 is TGTGCCAGCAGCTACCGGGGGTACAATGAGCAGTTCTTC. Its protein product is CASSYRGYNEQFF.

The rearrangement uses TRBV12-3 or TRBV12-4 and TRBJ1-4; D remains unclear. CDR3 length: 15 residues. V was cut by 5 bases and J by 3 bases, with 13 bases left in between. The CDR3 sequence is CASSLFRGANEKLFF. The CDR3 region has the DNA TGTGCCAGCAGTCTGTTCCGGGGTGCTAATGAAAAACTGTTTTTT.

Many counts were recorded for this clonotype. The chain couples TRBV20-1 to TRBJ2-5; TRBD1 matches 7 bases. The germline CDR1 and CDR2 sequences are DFQATT and SNEGSKA (reference sequence). The trim removed 6 bases at V and 1 base at J, leaving 5 bases unmatched. The CDR3 is 13 residues long. For the CDR3, the DNA is TGCAGTGCCACGCGACAGGGCCAAGAGACCCAGTACTTC. It codes for CSATRQGQETQYF.